These 15 T cell receptor beta chains came from one sample sequenced in a study of blood T cell repertoires in COVID-19. Clones were read by immunoSEQ multiplex PCR, and TCRdb kept only the in-frame ones, dropping some. This sample has roughly 250,000 clones; about four fifths occur once, and the top ten carry roughly a tenth. Material for sequencing was peripheral blood. These receptors were collected from a woman older than 75 with acute or convalescent COVID-19.

This clone was found once. The chain has TRBV5-1 and TRBJ1-3, with 9 nucleotides matching TRBD1. In germline, CDR1 is SGHRS, CDR2 YFSETQ. This CDR3 has 19 residues. V was pared by 0 bases and J by 0 bases, with 10 bases of the junction left unmatched. CDR3 coding DNA: TGCGCCAGCAGCTTGGGGACAGGGGCTCTTCTAAACTCTGGAAACACCATATATTTT. Amino acids: CASSLGTGALLNSGNTIYF.

V is TRBV5-4 and J is TRBJ2-5, with 7 bases that match TRBD1. Looked up from germline, CDR1 is SGHNT and CDR2 is YYREEE (reference sequence). Unmatched junction bases numbered 9, after V lost 3 bases and J lost 1 base. The CDR3 is 16 amino acids. The chain's CDR3 is CASSSRSSGGQETQYF. The CDR3 DNA is TGTGCCAGCAGCTCGCGATCCTCAGGGGGCCAAGAGACCCAGTACTTC.

The chain recombines TRBV10-2 with TRBJ2-3, with 9 bases aligning to TRBD2. The CDR3 is 15 residues long. Looked up from germline, CDR1 is WSHSY and CDR2 is SAAADI. After removal of 2 bases from V and 3 bases from J, the junction contained 3 bases not matched to a gene. CDR3 coding DNA: TGCGCCAGCAGTGAGCCTAGCGGGGTGACAGATACGCAGTATTTT. Its protein is CASSEPSGVTDTQYF.

The rearrangement joins TRBV6-5 to TRBJ2-1, with 10 bases that match TRBD2. CDR1 and CDR2 (germline): MNHEY, SVGAGI. This CDR3 contains 15 residues. V was pared by 3 bases and J by 9 bases, with 8 bases of the junction left unmatched. The CDR3 here is CASSYPGLAKTEQFF. Written as DNA, the CDR3 is TGTGCCAGCAGTTATCCGGGACTAGCGAAGACTGAGCAGTTCTTC.

V and J are TRBV3-1 (or the pseudogene TRBV3-2) and TRBJ1-4; D is perhaps TRBD1 (5 bases). This CDR3 has 14 residues. With 1 base removed from V and 8 bases from J, the gap between germline ends came to 11 bases. Germline assignment: CDR1 LGHDT and CDR2 YNNKEL (reference sequence). The CDR3 protein is CASSQVQGGEKLFF. CDR3 nucleotide sequence: TGTGCCAGCAGCCAAGTCCAGGGCGGAGAAAAACTGTTTTTT.

This rearrangement joins TRBV4-1 to TRBJ1-1; D is undetermined. V gave up 0 bases and J gave up 1 base, with 3 bases separating them. Germline V gene sequence: CDR1 MGHRA, CDR2 YSYEKL. The CDR3 is 13 amino acids. CDR3 protein: CASSQDGNTEAFF. CDR3 DNA sequence: TGCGCCAGCAGCCAAGACGGGAACACTGAAGCTTTCTTT.

The chain employs TRBV6-1 and TRBJ2-1; 10 bases are a match to TRBD2. The length of the CDR3 is 19 residues. Germline trimming cut 4 bases from V and 6 bases from J; bases unmatched to any gene: 18. Germline-derived CDR1 and CDR2 are MNHNS and SASEGT. The CDR3 reads CASSGHVSSGGPIPNEQFF. CDR3 nucleotides: TGTGCCAGCAGTGGCCACGTGTCTAGCGGGGGCCCTATCCCCAATGAGCAGTTCTTC.

The rearrangement links TRBV7-3 to TRBJ1-6; maybe TRBD1 (5 bases). CDR1 is SGHTA, CDR2 FQGTGA, per germline. The CDR3 is made up of 15 amino acids. Trimming took off 0 bases at V and 8 bases at J, with 11 bases between the two ends. The CDR3 loop reads CASSLTPGKDSPLHF. In DNA form, the CDR3 reads TGTGCCAGCAGCTTAACACCAGGGAAGGATTCACCCCTCCACTTT.

The sample holds many counts of this clone. The rearrangement uses TRBV6-1 and TRBJ1-5; D might be TRBD1 (5 bases). CDR1 MNHNS and CDR2 SASEGT come from the germline V gene. The CDR3 covers 13 residues. The V end lost 3 bases, the J end lost 4 bases, and 7 bases lay between the germline ends. This CDR3 is CASSDYRNQPQHF. The CDR3 nucleotides are TGTGCCAGCAGTGATTACAGGAATCAGCCCCAGCATTTT.

The V and J genes are TRBV7-2 and TRBJ2-3, with 8 bases aligning to TRBD2. CDR1 and CDR2 from the germline V gene are SGHTA and FQGNSA. V lost 6 bases to trimming and J lost 6 bases; unmatched junction nucleotides: 11. The CDR3 consists of 15 residues. CDR3 protein: CASRTGGLAADTQYF. The CDR3 coding sequence is TGTGCCAGCAGGACTGGAGGACTAGCTGCCGATACGCAGTATTTT. Together with reference TRBV7-2 and TRBJ2-3, the CDR3 gives the full variable domain: GAGVSQSPSNKVTEKGKDVELRCDPISGHTALYWYRQSLGQGLEFLIYFQGNSAPDKSGLPSDRFSAERTGGSVSTLTIQRTQQEDSAVYLCASRTGGLAADTQYFGPGTRLTVL.

The CDR3 here is CAWSGQLSYGYTF. CDR3 sequence (DNA): TGTGCCTGGTCGGGACAGCTTTCCTATGGCTACACCTTC. This sequence joins TRBV30 and TRBJ1-2; 7 bases are a match to TRBD1. The CDR3 runs to 13 residues. V shed 5 bases and J 4 bases; nucleotides not matched to a gene: 7. CDR1 and CDR2 (germline): GTSNPN, SVGIG (reference sequence).

As for this clone: The same CDR3 can be traced to other DNA sequences in this sample. The chain joins TRBV12-3 or TRBV12-4 to TRBJ1-1; tentatively, D is TRBD1 (5 bases). There are 12 residues in the CDR3. V was cut by 4 bases and J by 4 bases, with 7 bases left in between. CDR3 protein: CASSSQGTEAFF. CDR3 coding DNA: TGTGCCAGCAGTTCCCAGGGCACTGAAGCTTTCTTT.

The V gene is TRBV29-1, the J gene TRBJ2-5; 8 bases line up with TRBD2. Germline V gives CDR1 SQVTM, CDR2 ANQGSEA. This CDR3 is 13 amino acids long. Unmatched junction bases numbered 9, after V lost 7 bases and J lost 5 bases. The CDR3 reads CSATRGGTETQYF. CDR3 DNA sequence: TGCAGCGCCACTCGCGGGGGGACGGAGACCCAGTACTTC.

V and J are TRBV12-3 or TRBV12-4 and TRBJ1-5; D may be TRBD1 (5 bases). The CDR3 totals 13 residues. V was cut by 5 bases and J by 4 bases, with 9 bases left in between. In DNA, the CDR3 is TGTGCCAGCAGTAATTCAGGGAATCAGCCCCAGCATTTT. Its translation is CASSNSGNQPQHF.

The chain employs TRBV18 and TRBJ2-7; 9 bases map to TRBD2. J lost 3 bases, V lost 0 bases, and 6 bases had no gene match. The germline CDR1 and CDR2 sequences are KGHSH and LQKENI. The CDR3 totals 16 residues. In nucleotides, the CDR3 is TGTGCCAGCTCACCACCCCAGCGGGGGGCCTTCTACGAGCAGTACTTC. As protein: CASSPPQRGAFYEQYF.